A selection of T cell receptor beta chains follows, all from one sample in a study of blood T cells in healthy people across ages. Each CDR3 protein gets one entry after TCRdb re-called the 5' RACE reads with MiXCR. The data hold about 1.6 million distinct CDR3 sequences, with about 32% observed a single time. The sequencing sample was made of blood. Receptors were obtained from a woman aged 30 to 39 in good health. Each CDR3 is given with its conserved first and last residue. A D gene is named only where the DNA matches it firmly. Some rows have no size entry. The others give once, few or many, or a class for an expanded clone.

V gene	clone size	J gene	D gene	CDR3 DNA	CDR3 protein
TRBV11-2	once	TRBJ1-6	-	TGTGCCAGCAGCTTAGAGGCAGGGAATGGGTACACACCCCTCCACTTT	CASSLEAGNGYTPLHF
TRBV7-9	few	TRBJ2-1	-	TGTGCCAGCAGCCCTCGGGACCGAATCAATGAGCAGTTCTTC	CASSPRDRINEQFF
TRBV27	-	TRBJ1-2	-	TGTGCCAGCAGTTGGCGGGCAGATCCACTTTCTAACTATGGCTACACCTTC	CASSWRADPLSNYGYTF
TRBV5-1	-	TRBJ2-7	TRBD2	TGCGCCAGCAGAGCGCGGGGACTAGACCAGGGTGACGAGCAGTACTTC	CASRARGLDQGDEQYF
TRBV29-1	many	TRBJ2-7	-	TGCAGCGTTGATGCAAGAGGGCCCCCCTACGAGCAGTACTTC	CSVDARGPPYEQYF
TRBV27	-	TRBJ1-2	-	TGTGCCAGCCTCTCGGTGCACGGCTACACCTTC	CASLSVHGYTF
TRBV20-1	many	TRBJ2-7	-	TGCAGTGCTAGAGATCGGGACGGGAGTTATTCCGAGCAGTACTTC	CSARDRDGSYSEQYF
TRBV15	-	TRBJ2-3	TRBD2	TGTACCACCAGCAGGGCGCAGCGGGAGTTGTCAGATACGCAGTATTTT	CTTSRAQRELSDTQYF
TRBV20-1	few	TRBJ2-5	-	TGCAGTGCCAACCGACAGGAACAAGAGACCCAGTACTTC	CSANRQEQETQYF
TRBV7-9	once	TRBJ1-3	-	TGTGCCAGCGGAGGGGGAGGGCCTTACTCTGGAAACACCATATATTTT	CASGGGGPYSGNTIYF
TRBV13	many	TRBJ2-7	TRBD2	TGTGCCAGCAGCTTAGTTGCTAGCGGGGGGATTTACGAGCAGTACTTC	CASSLVASGGIYEQYF